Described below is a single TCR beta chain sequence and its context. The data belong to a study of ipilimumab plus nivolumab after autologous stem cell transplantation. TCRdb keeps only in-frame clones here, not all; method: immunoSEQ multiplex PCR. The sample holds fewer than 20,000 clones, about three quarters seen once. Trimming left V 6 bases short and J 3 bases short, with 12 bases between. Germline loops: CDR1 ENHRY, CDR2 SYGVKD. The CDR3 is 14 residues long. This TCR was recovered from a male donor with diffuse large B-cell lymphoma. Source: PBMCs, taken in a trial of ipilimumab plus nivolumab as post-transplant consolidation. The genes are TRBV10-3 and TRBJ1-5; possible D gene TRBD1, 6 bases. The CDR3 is CAISQGLLNQPQHF. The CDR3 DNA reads TGTGCCATCAGCCAGGGGCTCCTCAATCAGCCCCAGCATTTT.